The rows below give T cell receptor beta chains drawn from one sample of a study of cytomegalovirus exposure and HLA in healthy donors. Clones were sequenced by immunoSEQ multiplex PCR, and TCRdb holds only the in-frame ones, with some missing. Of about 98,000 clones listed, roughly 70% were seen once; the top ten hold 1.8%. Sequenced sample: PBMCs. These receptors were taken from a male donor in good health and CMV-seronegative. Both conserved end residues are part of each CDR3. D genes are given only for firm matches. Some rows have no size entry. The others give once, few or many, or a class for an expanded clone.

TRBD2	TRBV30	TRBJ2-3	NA	CAWSVLAGGADTQYF	TGTGCCTGGAGTGTGCTAGCGGGAGGCGCAGATACGCAGTATTTT
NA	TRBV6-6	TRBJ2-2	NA	CASSYSQGMAGELFF	TGTGCCAGCAGTTACTCGCAGGGTATGGCCGGGGAGCTGTTTTTT
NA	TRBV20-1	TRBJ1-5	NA	CSALGEEPQHF	TGCAGTGCTCTTGGGGAGGAGCCCCAGCATTTT
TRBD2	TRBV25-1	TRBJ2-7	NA	CASSDALADNSYEQYF	TGTGCCAGCAGTGACGCTCTAGCGGACAACTCCTACGAGCAGTACTTC
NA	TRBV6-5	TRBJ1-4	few	CASSSFRATNEKLFF	TGTGCCAGCAGTTCCTTCAGGGCAACTAATGAAAAACTGTTTTTT
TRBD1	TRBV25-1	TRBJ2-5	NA	CASIRTGEETQYF	TGTGCCAGCATCAGGACAGGGGAAGAGACCCAGTACTTC
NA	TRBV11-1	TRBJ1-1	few	CASRSAGSTEAFF	TGTGCCAGCCGATCAGCGGGGAGCACTGAAGCTTTCTTT
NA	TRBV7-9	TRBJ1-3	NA	CASSLGFMRQPGNTIYF	TGTGCCAGCAGCTTAGGATTTATGCGACAGCCAGGAAACACCATATATTTT
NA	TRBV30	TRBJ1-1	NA	CAWSAPIGGTEAFF	TGTGCCTGGAGTGCCCCGATCGGGGGCACTGAAGCTTTCTTT
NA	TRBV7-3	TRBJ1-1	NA	CASSSRQNTEAFF	TGTGCCAGCAGCTCCAGACAGAACACTGAAGCTTTCTTT
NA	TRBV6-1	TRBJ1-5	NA	CASSEAGGEYQPQHF	TGTGCCAGCAGTGAAGCGGGCGGGGAATATCAGCCCCAGCATTTT
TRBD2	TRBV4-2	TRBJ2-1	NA	CASSNVRGLAGWSSYNEQFF	TGTGCCAGCAGCAATGTTCGGGGACTAGCGGGATGGAGCTCCTACAATGAGCAGTTCTTC
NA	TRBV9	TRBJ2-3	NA	CASSSTGADTQYF	TGTGCCAGCAGCTCCACTGGGGCGGATACGCAGTATTTT
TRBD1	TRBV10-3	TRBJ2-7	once	CAIREDRVSYEQYF	TGTGCCATCAGGGAGGACAGGGTATCTTACGAGCAGTACTTC
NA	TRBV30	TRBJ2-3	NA	CAWSDIRGNADTQYF	TGTGCCTGGAGTGATATCCGGGGAAACGCAGATACGCAGTATTTT
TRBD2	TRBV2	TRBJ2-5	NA	CASSGGGVGETQYF	TGTGCCAGCAGTGGGGGGGGAGTAGGAGAGACCCAGTACTTC
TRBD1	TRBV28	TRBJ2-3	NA	CASSTGQGTDTQYF	TGTGCCAGCAGCACGGGACAGGGGACAGATACGCAGTATTTT
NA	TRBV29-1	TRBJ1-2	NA	CSVEATGYGYTF	TGCAGCGTTGAAGCTACAGGGTATGGCTACACCTTC
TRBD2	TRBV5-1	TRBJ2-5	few	CASSFVTSGREETQYF	TGCGCCAGCAGCTTCGTCACTAGCGGGAGGGAAGAGACCCAGTACTTC
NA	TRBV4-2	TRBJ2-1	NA	CASSHLAHEQFF	TGTGCCAGCAGCCACCTAGCCCATGAGCAGTTCTTC
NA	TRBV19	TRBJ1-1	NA	CASSVSRRGGTEAFF	TGTGCCAGTAGTGTCTCCCGTCGGGGAGGCACTGAAGCTTTCTTT
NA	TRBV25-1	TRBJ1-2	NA	CASRRESGPGRGYTF	TGTGCCAGCAGAAGGGAGTCAGGCCCCGGGAGGGGCTACACCTTC
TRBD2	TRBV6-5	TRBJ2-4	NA	CASSYGVAGPGNIQYF	TGTGCCAGCAGTTACGGGGTAGCGGGACCAGGTAACATTCAGTACTTC
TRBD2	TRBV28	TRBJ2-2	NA	CASSLPGLEIGELFF	TGTGCCAGCAGCCTCCCGGGACTAGAAATCGGGGAGCTGTTTTTT
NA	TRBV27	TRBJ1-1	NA	CASSLSPGTEAFF	TGTGCCAGCAGTTTATCACCGGGGACTGAAGCTTTCTTT
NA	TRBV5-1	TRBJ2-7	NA	CASSVFARMKGLSYEQYF	TGCGCCAGCAGTGTTTTCGCGCGGATGAAAGGACTCTCCTACGAGCAGTACTTC
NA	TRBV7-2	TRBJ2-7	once	CASSYTVYEQYF	TGTGCCAGCAGCTATACTGTTTACGAGCAGTACTTC
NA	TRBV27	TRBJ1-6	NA	CASSSSRVGNSPLHF	TGTGCCAGCAGTTCGAGCAGGGTGGGCAATTCACCCCTCCACTTT
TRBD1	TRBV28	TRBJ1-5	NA	CASSQPRGRVNQPQHF	TGTGCCAGCAGCCAACCCAGGGGGCGAGTCAATCAGCCCCAGCATTTT
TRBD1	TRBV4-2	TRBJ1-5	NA	CASSQEVRGQQPQHF	TGTGCCAGCAGCCAAGAGGTAAGGGGGCAACAGCCCCAGCATTTT
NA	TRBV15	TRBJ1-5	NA	CATSTSLGQSNQPQHF	TGTGCCACCAGCACCTCTCTAGGACAGTCTAATCAGCCCCAGCATTTT
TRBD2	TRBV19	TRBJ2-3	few	CASRGNKAGVGGTDTQYF	TGTGCCAGTAGGGGTAACAAAGCGGGAGTAGGTGGCACAGATACGCAGTATTTT
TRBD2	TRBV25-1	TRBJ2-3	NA	CASSEAGLAAPGDTQYF	TGTGCCAGCAGTGAAGCGGGACTAGCGGCCCCAGGAGATACGCAGTATTTT
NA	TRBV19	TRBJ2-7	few	CASSIDGGYRRYEQYF	TGTGCCAGTAGTATAGATGGAGGGTACAGACGCTACGAGCAGTACTTC
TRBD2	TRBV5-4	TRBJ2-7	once	CASSFYGGGSYEQYF	TGTGCCAGCAGCTTTTATGGGGGGGGTTCCTACGAGCAGTACTTC